The 9 T cell receptor beta chains reported below all come from one sample, sequenced in a study of regulatory T cells in long-lasting Graves disease. Investigators prepared the TCR beta libraries by applying iRepertoire HTBI primers and Arm-PCR of CDR3 regions. TCRdb recomputed calls from the multiplex PCR reads with MiXCR, one row per CDR3 protein. This table holds 500,000 to 800,000 distinct CDR3 sequences, 30% found once. Time point of the sample: persistent/refractory GD, antithyroid drugs over 5 years with positive TRAb. PBMC RNA served as the TCR library source. The source material was peripheral blood mononuclear cells (PBMCs), sampled when the disease was refractory, from a patient treated with antithyroid drugs. The receptors come from a female donor with Graves disease.

The J gene is TRBJ1-1, the V gene TRBV6-8; D is unresolved. This CDR3 contains 17 residues. Germline values: CDR1 MNHGY, CDR2 SAAAGT. Trimming removed 0 bases from V and 2 bases from J, with 16 bases in between. DNA of the CDR3: TGTGCCAGCAGTTACTCGAAGTCAGCCAGCTCTAACACTGAAGCTTTCTTT. The encoded protein is CASSYSKSASSNTEAFF.

V is TRBV20-1 and J is TRBJ1-1; no clear D gene. The germline V gene has CDR1 DFQATT and CDR2 SNEGSKA (reference sequence). This CDR3 region has 17 residues. V lost 3 bases and J lost 2, with 22 bases in between. The CDR3 bases are TGCAGTGCTAGGTTCCGTCGCCTTTACGGCTTCAACACTGAAGCTTTCTTT. Protein sequence: CSARFRRLYGFNTEAFF.

The chain uses TRBV20-1 and TRBJ2-2; no definite D call. Germline V lookup: CDR1 DFQATT, CDR2 SNEGSKA (reference sequence). CDR3 size: 15 residues. Trimming removed 1 base at V and 4 bases at J, with 13 bases between. For the CDR3, the DNA is TGCAGTGCTAGAGCGTCAGATGGGTTCACCGGGGAGCTGTTTTTT. This translates into CSARASDGFTGELFF.

This clonotype has only a few counts. The V and J genes are TRBV9 and TRBJ2-2; maybe TRBD2 (5 bases). This CDR3 comprises 16 residues. Germline V gives CDR1 SGDLS, CDR2 YYNGEE. Trimming took off 0 bases at V and 5 bases at J, with 14 bases between the two ends. Here the CDR3 DNA reads TGTGCCAGCAGCGTAGCTGCGGGTGAACGGACCGGGGAGCTGTTTTTT. It codes for CASSVAAGERTGELFF.

This clonotype was recorded a few times. The J gene is TRBJ2-5, the V gene TRBV6-1; perhaps TRBD1 as D (5 bases). This CDR3 comprises 15 residues. Germline V gives CDR1 MNHNS, CDR2 SASEGT. V lost 2 bases and J 2 bases, leaving 12 bases between the germline ends. This CDR3 is CASSEIRGSQETQYF. CDR3 coding DNA: TGTGCCAGCAGTGAAATAAGGGGTTCTCAAGAGACCCAGTACTTC.

The chain joins TRBV2 to TRBJ2-5; D is undetermined. The V gene lost 6 bases and the J gene lost 2 bases, with 16 bases spanning the gap. Germline lookup yields CDR1 SNHLY and CDR2 FYNNEI. This CDR3 has 15 amino acids. The CDR3 DNA follows: TGTGCCAGCAGGACCGAGCCCGCGGAACAAGAGACCCAGTACTTC. Residues: CASRTEPAEQETQYF. The whole variable domain, filled in from reference TRBV2 and TRBJ2-5, reads EPEVTQTPSHQVTQMGQEVILRCVPISNHLYFYWYRQILGQKVEFLVSFYNNEISEKSEIFDDQFSVERPDGSNFTLKIRSTKLEDSAMYFCASRTEPAEQETQYFGPGTRLLVL.

V is TRBV12-3 or TRBV12-4 and J is TRBJ1-5; D unclear. CDR3 length: 15 amino acids. The ends were cut back, 5 bases at V and 4 bases at J, with 15 bases in the middle. This CDR3 is CASSIHGRPNQPQHF. CDR3 nucleotide sequence: TGTGCCAGCAGTATTCACGGGAGGCCGAATCAGCCCCAGCATTTT.

The table lists this clonotype with a few counts. The V and J genes are TRBV5-1 and TRBJ2-7; 7 bases align to TRBD2. Germline CDR1 and CDR2: SGHRS and YFSETQ. The CDR3 extends over 14 amino acids. The trim removed 8 bases at V and 2 bases at J, leaving 10 bases unmatched. The CDR3 nucleotides are TGCGCCAGTACCTCGGCGGGGGAAGCCTACGAGCAGTACTTC. The encoded protein is CASTSAGEAYEQYF.

This clonotype has just a few counts. This chain connects TRBV7-3 to TRBJ2-4; 10 bases line up with TRBD2. Germline values: CDR1 SGHTA, CDR2 FQGTGA. J lost 0 bases, V lost 4 bases, and 9 bases had no gene match. CDR3 length: 18 residues. The CDR3 DNA reads as TGTGCCAGCAGCTCCGGACTAGCGGAGCTCCTAGCCAAAAACATTCAGTACTTC. This sequence encodes CASSSGLAELLAKNIQYF.